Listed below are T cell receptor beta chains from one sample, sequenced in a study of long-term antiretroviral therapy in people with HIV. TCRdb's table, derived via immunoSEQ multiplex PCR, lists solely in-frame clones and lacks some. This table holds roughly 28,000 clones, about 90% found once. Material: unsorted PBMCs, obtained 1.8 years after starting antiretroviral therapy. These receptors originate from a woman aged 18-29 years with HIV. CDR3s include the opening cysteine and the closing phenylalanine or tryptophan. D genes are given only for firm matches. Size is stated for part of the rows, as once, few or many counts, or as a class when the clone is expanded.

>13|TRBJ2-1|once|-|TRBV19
TGTGCCAGTAGCCTAATATCTCGCAATGAGCAGTTCTTC
CASSLISRNEQFF
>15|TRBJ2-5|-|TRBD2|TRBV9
TGTGCCAGCAGCGTAGGAGGGAGGGCGGGCGAGACCCAGTACTTC
CASSVGGRAGETQYF
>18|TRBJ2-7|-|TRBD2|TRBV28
TGTGCCAGCAGTCCCCCTGTTGCGAGGACTAGCGGGAGCCGCGGGCAGTACTTC
CASSPPVARTSGSRGQYF
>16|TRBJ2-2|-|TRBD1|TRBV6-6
TGTGCCAGCAGTTACCATCGACAGGGCGACACCGGGGAGCTGTTTTTT
CASSYHRQGDTGELFF
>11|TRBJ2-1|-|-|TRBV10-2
TGCGCCAGCAGTGAGTTCGATGAGCAGTTCTTC
CASSEFDEQFF
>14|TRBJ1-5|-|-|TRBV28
TGTGCCAGCACCCCACAGGGAGGCAATCAGCCCCAGCATTTT
CASTPQGGNQPQHF
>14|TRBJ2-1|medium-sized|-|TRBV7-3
TGTGCCAGCAGCTCCTTGACGGACTACAATGAGCAGTTCTTC
CASSSLTDYNEQFF
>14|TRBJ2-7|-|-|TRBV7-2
TGTGCCAGCAGCTTAGTAGGGAATCCCGGCGAGCAGTACTTC
CASSLVGNPGEQYF
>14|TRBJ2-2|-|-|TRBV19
TGTGCCAGTATTGGGACTCCGAACACCGGGGAGCTGTTTTTT
CASIGTPNTGELFF
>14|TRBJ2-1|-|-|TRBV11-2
TGTGCCAGCAGCTTGGCCCTAGCGTTAAATGAGCAGTTCTTC
CASSLALALNEQFF
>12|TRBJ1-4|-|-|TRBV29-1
TGCAGCGCAGGGGCAACTAATGAAAAACTGTTTTTT
CSAGATNEKLFF
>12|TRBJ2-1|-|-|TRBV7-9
TGTGCCAGCAGCTTAAAAGGCAATGAGCAGTTCTTC
CASSLKGNEQFF
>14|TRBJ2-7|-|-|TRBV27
TGTGCCAGCAGTTTAAGTGGGGCCCTCTACGAGCAGTACTTC
CASSLSGALYEQYF
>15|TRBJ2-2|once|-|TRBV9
TGTGCCAGCAGCGCGGGGCTAGTGAACACCGGGGAGCTGTTTTTT
CASSAGLVNTGELFF
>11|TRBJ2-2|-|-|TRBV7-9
TGTGCCAGCAGCAACACCGGGGAGCTGTTTTTT
CASSNTGELFF
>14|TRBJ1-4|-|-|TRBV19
TGTGCCAGGCGGGACCGACAGGCGGGTGAAAAACTGTTTTTT
CARRDRQAGEKLFF